These 2 T cell receptor beta chains were all obtained from the same sample, sequenced in a study of blood T cells in healthy people across ages. With a J-beta primer mix and a sample-barcoded 5' primer, a second PCR ran 7 to 11 cycles. TCRdb passed the 5' RACE reads through MiXCR, listing each CDR3 protein once. The sample includes hundreds of thousands of distinct CDR3 sequences, about 52% of them seen just once. The sequenced sample consisted of blood. The source of these receptors is an older woman in good health.

On this clonotype: An end of the junction does not agree with germline; a read error may underlie this. The V and J genes are TRBV20-1 and TRBJ1-1; D is undetermined. The germline gives CDR1 DFQATT, CDR2 SNEGSKA (reference sequence). CDR3 size: 12 residues. This CDR3 is CSGEGRATEAFF. CDR3 sequence (DNA): TGCAGTGGGGAAGGGAGGGCTACTGAAGCTTTTTTT.

This clonotype was picked up one time. The V gene is TRBV5-6, the J gene TRBJ2-6, with 12 positions matching TRBD1. The V segment lost 7 bases and the J segment 6 bases; nucleotides outside the gene matches: 8. In germline, CDR1 is SGHDT, CDR2 YYEEEE. The CDR3 runs to 16 residues. As DNA, the CDR3 is TGTGCCAGCTCTGGGGGGACAGGGGGCCAGGCCAACGTCCTGACTTTC. It yields the protein CASSGGTGGQANVLTF.